Below, one T cell receptor (beta chain) is given with its context. Its target is not known. Pools of viral peptides were used by the ViraFEST assay to expand antigen-specific CD4+ T cells ahead of sequencing. At the end of 9 to 11 days of culture, CD4+ T cells were isolated. Documented for the person is a PCR-confirmed SARS-CoV-2 infection occurring between March and December 2020. Wells containing a few million PBMC each were cultured with around 10 IU/ml IL-2 and 7.5 to 10 ug/ml peptides. The data belong to a study of vaccination effects on CD4 cells after COVID-19. Study details: Participants completed two doses of the BNT162b2 or mRNA-1273 vaccine. Study results and caveats: Early post-infection timepoints were absent, and convalescent patients were few. At late timepoints after vaccination, vaccine- and infection-induced clones shrank markedly.

The data were produced by immunoSEQ multiplex PCR, yet TCRdb's version contains in-frame clones alone and is incomplete. The sample consists of about 27,000 clones, approximately 80% of them appearing once. This CDR3 contains 16 residues. The ends were cut back, 2 bases at V and 4 bases at J, with 17 bases in the middle. Looked up from germline, CDR1 is KGHSH and CDR2 is LQKENI. The TCR comes from a human donor who had a prior SARS-CoV-2 infection. Sequencing was performed on CD4+ T cells from PBMCs cultured with HCoV-NL63 spike peptides, taken before COVID-19 vaccination. The V and J genes are TRBV18 and TRBJ1-2, with a possible D match to TRBD1 (6 bases). The CDR3 reads CASSPGTGLEGYGYTF. CDR3 in DNA: TGTGCCAGCTCACCAGGCACAGGGCTGGAGGGCTATGGCTACACCTTC.